The 23 T cell receptor beta chains presented below share a single source sample, sequenced in a study of metastatic and nonmetastatic thyroid tumors. Ahead of thyroid surgery, no patient had received treatment of any kind. TCRdb recomputed clones from the PCR reads via MiXCR. The data contain 39,000 or so clones, less than 50% of them singletons. The sequencing input was tumor tissue. Source of these receptors: a male donor with papillary thyroid cancer or a benign thyroid nodule (not recorded which). Some clones in this sample may be carry-over from other donors' samples.

The gene calls are TRBV6-1 and TRBJ2-7; D may be TRBD1 (7 bases). The CDR3 length is 15 residues. The germline V and J ends were trimmed by 8 bases and 1 base, with 18 bases remaining between them. Germline values: CDR1 MNHNS, CDR2 SASEGT. CDR3 DNA sequence: TGTGCCAGCCGCGGAGGGGGCGCGGGATCCTACGAGCAGTACTTC. As protein: CASRGGGAGSYEQYF.

The V and J genes are TRBV24-1 and TRBJ2-3, with 8 positions matching TRBD1. The CDR3 is 18 amino acids. CDR1 is KGHDR and CDR2 is SFDVKD in the germline V gene. J lost 4 bases, V lost 3 bases, and 14 bases had no gene match. The CDR3, as DNA: TGTGCCACCAGTGATCCCGGGGGCAGGGGGCGCTCACCAGATACGCAGTATTTT. This translates into CATSDPGGRGRSPDTQYF.

This chain connects TRBV5-4 to TRBJ1-3; TRBD1 might be the D (6 bases). The CDR3 loop spans 14 amino acids. V was clipped by 3 bases and J by 4 bases, with 11 bases between them. The germline gives CDR1 SGHNT, CDR2 YYREEE (reference sequence). The CDR3 bases are TGTGCCAGCAGCTCCCGGACAGTCGGAAACACCATATATTTT. Translated: CASSSRTVGNTIYF.

V is TRBV6-2 or TRBV6-3 and J is TRBJ1-2, with D maybe TRBD1 (5 bases). The CDR3 totals 14 residues. The ends were cut back, 4 bases at V and 4 bases at J, with 13 bases in the middle. Germline V gene data show CDR1 as MNHEY and CDR2 as SVGEGT. CDR3 amino acids: CASSSEDSLYGYTF. The CDR3 DNA reads as TGTGCCAGCAGTTCCGAAGACAGCCTCTATGGCTACACCTTC.

The genes are TRBV20-1 and TRBJ1-5; D uncertain. V lost 4 bases and J lost 1, with 5 bases in between. The germline V gene encodes CDR1 DFQATT and CDR2 SNEGSKA (reference sequence). The CDR3 is 12 amino acids. As DNA, the CDR3 is TGCAGTGCTACCTCCAGCAATCAGCCCCAGCATTTT. Its translation: CSATSSNQPQHF.

In its sample, this clone was seen a few times. The V call is TRBV6-1, the J call TRBJ2-1; D gene ambiguous. The CDR3 totals 12 residues. Germline V gene sequence: CDR1 MNHNS, CDR2 SASEGT. Between the trimmed V and J ends, which lost 6 bases and 8 bases, there was a span of 11 bases. In nucleotides, the CDR3 is TGTGCCAGCAGAATGAGTAGGGATGAGCAGTTCTTC. Its protein product is CASRMSRDEQFF.

This chain links TRBV7-2 with TRBJ2-3; D may be TRBD2 (6 bases). The germline CDR1 and CDR2 sequences are SGHTA and FQGNSA. V gave up 3 bases and J gave up 0 bases, with 10 bases separating them. This CDR3 is 15 amino acids long. Here the CDR3 reads CASSFSGLSTDTQYF. The DNA of the CDR3 is TGTGCCAGCAGCTTTAGCGGTCTTAGCACAGATACGCAGTATTTT.

The genes are TRBV20-1 and TRBJ1-4; 10 bases map to TRBD1. V gave up 1 base and J gave up 10 bases; unmatched junction bases: 9. Germline assignment: CDR1 DFQATT and CDR2 SNEGSKA (reference sequence). CDR3 length equals 15 residues. The CDR3 DNA reads as TGCAGTGCTAGAGGCCCCACCGGACAGGGGGGAAAACTGTTTTTT. This translates into CSARGPTGQGGKLFF.

The chain is built from TRBV4-3 and TRBJ2-7, with 8 positions matching TRBD2. The CDR3 is 14 amino acids. The V and J ends lost 1 base and 6 bases, in that order; junction bases with no gene match: 5. CDR1 and CDR2 from the germline V gene are LGHNA and YSLEER. CDR3 residues: CASSQGLAGTEQYF. In DNA, the CDR3 is TGCGCCAGCAGCCAAGGGCTAGCGGGCACCGAGCAGTACTTC.

The chain recombines TRBV4-3 with TRBJ2-7; D possibly uses TRBD1 or TRBD2 (5 bases each). CDR3 length: 14 residues. Germline V gene sequence: CDR1 LGHNA, CDR2 YSLEER. V lost 4 bases and J lost 2, with 12 bases in between. CDR3 sequence: CASSPGTRTYEQYF. The DNA for the CDR3 is TGCGCCAGCAGCCCCGGGACCCGGACCTACGAGCAGTACTTC.

The genes are TRBV18 and TRBJ1-3; D gene unclear. Trimming left V 4 bases short and J 3 bases short, with 16 bases between. CDR3 length equals 16 residues. Germline V gene sequence: CDR1 KGHSH, CDR2 LQKENI. The CDR3 is CASSLNPGGSGNTIYF. CDR3 sequence (DNA): TGTGCCAGCTCACTCAACCCGGGAGGGAGTGGAAACACCATATATTTT.

The chain combines TRBV13 with TRBJ2-7; 7 bases align to TRBD1. The CDR3 length is 16 residues. Germline V CDR1 and CDR2: PRHDT, FYEKMQ (reference sequence). The junction had 5 bases not matched to a gene; V was cut back by 0 bases and J by 0 bases. The CDR3, as DNA: TGTGCCAGCAGCTTAGGGGGGACAGAATACTCCTACGAGCAGTACTTC. Its protein product is CASSLGGTEYSYEQYF.

The V call is TRBV11-2, the J call TRBJ1-1; possibly TRBD1 for D (5 bases). Germline values: CDR1 SGHAT, CDR2 FQNNGV. The length of the CDR3 is 17 residues. Trimming took off 2 bases at V and 0 bases at J, with 16 bases between the two ends. CDR3 sequence reads: CASSLPGAVGMNTEAFF. Here the CDR3 DNA reads TGTGCCAGCAGCTTACCTGGGGCTGTAGGCATGAACACTGAAGCTTTCTTT.

The rearrangement links TRBV30 to TRBJ1-6; D gene ambiguous. Trimming cost V 5 bases and J 10 bases, with 9 bases left between them. CDR3 length: 11 residues. CDR1 GTSNPN and CDR2 SVGIG come from the germline V gene (reference sequence). In DNA form, the CDR3 reads TGTGCCTGGGGGAGAGAGTCACCCCTCCACTTT. Translating it yields CAWGRESPLHF.

This clone was counted a few times. Other DNA sequences in the sample encode the same CDR3. This chain links TRBV11-2 with TRBJ2-6, with 9 bases identical to TRBD1. Germline V lookup: CDR1 SGHAT, CDR2 FQNNGV. The V gene end was trimmed by 3 bases and the J gene end by 0 bases; junction bases not matched to a gene: 3. The CDR3 has 17 amino acids. As DNA, the CDR3 is TGTGCCAGCAGCTTTGGACAGGGGAGCTCTGGGGCCAACGTCCTGACTTTC. Its protein is CASSFGQGSSGANVLTF. Combining the CDR3 with reference TRBV11-2 and TRBJ2-6 gives the whole variable domain EAGVAQSPRYKIIEKRQSVAFWCNPISGHATLYWYQQILGQGPKLLIQFQNNGVVDDSQLPKDRFSAERLKGVDSTLKIQPAKLEDSAVYLCASSFGQGSSGANVLTFGAGSRLTVL.

CDR3 sequence (DNA): TGTGCCAGCATCGGCTTATTTACCTACAATGAGCAGTTCTTC. Amino acids: CASIGLFTYNEQFF. J is TRBJ2-1 and V is TRBV6-1; no firm D call. V lost 7 bases, J lost 2 bases, and 12 bases lay in between. Germline V lookup: CDR1 MNHNS, CDR2 SASEGT. The CDR3 is 14 amino acids.

The chain links TRBV20-1 to TRBJ1-2; D not resolved. CDR3 length: 14 amino acids. V shed 3 bases and J shed 8 bases, with 19 bases lying between them. Germline CDR1 reads DFQATT; CDR2 reads SNEGSKA (reference sequence). CDR3: CSARPSPRSGGYTF. In DNA form, the CDR3 reads TGCAGTGCTAGGCCGAGCCCCAGGAGTGGAGGCTACACCTTC.

The V and J genes are TRBV3-1 and TRBJ1-3; no definite D call. V was shortened by 0 bases and J by 0 bases, with 12 bases between the two germline ends. The CDR3 totals 17 residues. Germline V gives CDR1 LGHDT, CDR2 YNNKEL (reference sequence). This CDR3 is CASSQESWEHSGNTIYF. CDR3 DNA: TGTGCCAGCAGCCAAGAAAGCTGGGAACACTCTGGAAACACCATATATTTT. Drawing the rest from reference TRBV3-1 and TRBJ1-3, the complete variable domain is DTAVSQTPKYLVTQMGNDKSIKCEQNLGHDTMYWYKQDSKKFLKIMFSYNNKELIINETVPNRFSPKSPDKAHLNLHINSLELGDSAVYFCASSQESWEHSGNTIYFGEGSWLTVV.

This chain joins TRBV11-2 and TRBJ2-7; TRBD1 matches at 8 bases. J was trimmed by 4 bases and V by 5 bases; bases with no gene match: 13. Germline assignment: CDR1 SGHAT and CDR2 FQNNGV. This CDR3 contains 16 residues. CDR3 DNA sequence: TGTGCCAGCAGCCCCCGGACAGGGTTCGAGGGTTACGAGCAGTACTTC. This codes for CASSPRTGFEGYEQYF.

CDR3 bases: TGTGCCAGCAGTTATTCGGGGGAGGGTGGTAATGAGCAGTTCTTC. The encoded protein is CASSYSGEGGNEQFF. The J gene is TRBJ2-1, the V gene TRBV6-2 or TRBV6-3; 7 bases align to TRBD2. Unmatched junction bases numbered 9, after V lost 3 bases and J lost 7 bases. Per germline, CDR1 MNHEY and CDR2 SVGEGT. The CDR3 length is 15 residues.

This clone was counted only a few times. J is TRBJ2-7 and V is TRBV19; 7 positions agree with TRBD1. J lost 3 bases, V lost 4 bases, and 0 bases had no gene match. Looked up from germline, CDR1 is LNHDA and CDR2 is SQIVND (reference sequence). This CDR3 has 12 residues. CDR3 bases: TGTGCCAGTAGTACAGGGGGCTACGAGCAGTACTTC. Encoded protein: CASSTGGYEQYF.

This clone came up a few times. This chain uses TRBV28 with TRBJ1-5; 8 bases map to TRBD1. J was trimmed by 5 bases and V by 6 bases; bases with no gene match: 9. Germline V gene sequence: CDR1 MDHEN, CDR2 SYDVKM. The CDR3 has 15 residues. Here the CDR3 reads CASSFDGTGHQPQHF. The CDR3 region has the DNA TGTGCCAGCAGCTTCGACGGGACAGGCCATCAGCCCCAGCATTTT.

This clone has only a few counts. The chain links TRBV6-1 to TRBJ2-7; 7 nucleotides agree with TRBD1. Germline V gene lookup returns CDR1 MNHNS and CDR2 SASEGT. After removal of 9 bases from V and 0 bases from J, the junction contained 2 bases not matched to a gene. This CDR3 region has 12 residues. The CDR3, as DNA: TGTGCCAGTGGGACAGCCTCCTACGAGCAGTACTTC. As protein: CASGTASYEQYF.